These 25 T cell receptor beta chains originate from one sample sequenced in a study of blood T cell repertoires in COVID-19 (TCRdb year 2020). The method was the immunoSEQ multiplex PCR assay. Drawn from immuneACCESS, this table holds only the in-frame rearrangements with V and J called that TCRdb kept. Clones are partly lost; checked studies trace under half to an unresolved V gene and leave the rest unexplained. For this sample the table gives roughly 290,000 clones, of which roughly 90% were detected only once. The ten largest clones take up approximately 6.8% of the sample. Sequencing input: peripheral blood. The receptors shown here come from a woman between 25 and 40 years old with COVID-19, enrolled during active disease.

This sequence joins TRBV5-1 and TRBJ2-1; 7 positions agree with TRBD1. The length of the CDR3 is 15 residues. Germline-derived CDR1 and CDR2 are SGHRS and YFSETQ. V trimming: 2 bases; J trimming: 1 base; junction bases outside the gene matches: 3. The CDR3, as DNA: TGCGCCAGCAGCTTCACGACAGGGTCCTACAATGAGCAGTTCTTC. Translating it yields CASSFTTGSYNEQFF.

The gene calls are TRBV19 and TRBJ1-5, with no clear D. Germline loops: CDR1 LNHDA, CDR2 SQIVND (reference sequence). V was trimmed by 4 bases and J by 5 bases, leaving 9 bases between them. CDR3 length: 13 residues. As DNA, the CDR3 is TGTGCCAGTAGTACTTCAGAGGATCAGCCCCAGCATTTT. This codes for CASSTSEDQPQHF.

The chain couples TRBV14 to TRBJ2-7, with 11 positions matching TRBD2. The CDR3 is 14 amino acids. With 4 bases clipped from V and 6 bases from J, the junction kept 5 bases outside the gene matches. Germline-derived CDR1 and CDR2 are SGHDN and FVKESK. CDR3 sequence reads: CASSPLAGDREQYF. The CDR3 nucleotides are TGTGCCAGCAGCCCACTAGCGGGAGACCGCGAGCAGTACTTC.

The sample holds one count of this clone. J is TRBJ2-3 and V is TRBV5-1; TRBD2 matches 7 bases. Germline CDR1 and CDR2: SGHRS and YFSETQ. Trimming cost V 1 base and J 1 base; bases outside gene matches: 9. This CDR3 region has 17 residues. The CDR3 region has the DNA TGCGCCAGCAGCTTGTTATCTAGCGGAACTCGCACAGATACGCAGTATTTT. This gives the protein CASSLLSSGTRTDTQYF.

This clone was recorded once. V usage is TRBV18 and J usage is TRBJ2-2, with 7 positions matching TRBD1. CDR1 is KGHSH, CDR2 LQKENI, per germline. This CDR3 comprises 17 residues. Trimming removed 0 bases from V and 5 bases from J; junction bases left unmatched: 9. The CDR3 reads CASSPPTRTGRTGELFF. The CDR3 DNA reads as TGTGCCAGCTCACCACCGACGAGGACAGGAAGGACCGGGGAGCTGTTTTTT.

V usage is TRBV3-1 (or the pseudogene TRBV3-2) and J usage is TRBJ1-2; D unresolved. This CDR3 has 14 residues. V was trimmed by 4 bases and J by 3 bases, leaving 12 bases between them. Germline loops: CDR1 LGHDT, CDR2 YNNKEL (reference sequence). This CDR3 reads CASSPSGADYGYTF. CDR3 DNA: TGTGCCAGCAGCCCCTCGGGTGCCGACTATGGCTACACCTTC.

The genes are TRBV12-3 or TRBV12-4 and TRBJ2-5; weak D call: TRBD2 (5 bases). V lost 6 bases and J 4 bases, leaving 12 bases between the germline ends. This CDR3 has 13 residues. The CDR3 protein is CASSLGRVETQYF. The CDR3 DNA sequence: TGTGCCAGCAGCCTCGGGCGGGTAGAGACCCAGTACTTC.

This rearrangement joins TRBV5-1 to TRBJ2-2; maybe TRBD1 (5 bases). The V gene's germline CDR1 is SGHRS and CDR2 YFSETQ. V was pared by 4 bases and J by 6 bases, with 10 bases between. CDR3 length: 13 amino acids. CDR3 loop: CASSKQVSGELFF. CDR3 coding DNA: TGCGCCAGCAGCAAACAGGTTTCCGGGGAGCTGTTTTTT. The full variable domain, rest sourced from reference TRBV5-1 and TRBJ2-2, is KAGVTQTPRYLIKTRGQQVTLSCSPISGHRSVSWYQQTPGQGLQFLFEYFSETQRNKGNFPGRFSGRQFSNSRSEMNVSTLELGDSALYLCASSKQVSGELFFGEGSRLTVL.

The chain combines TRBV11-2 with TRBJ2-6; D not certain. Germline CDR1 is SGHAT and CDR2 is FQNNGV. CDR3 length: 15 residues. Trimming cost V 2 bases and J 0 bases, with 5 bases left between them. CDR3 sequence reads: CASSLSGSGANVLTF. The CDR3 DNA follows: TGTGCCAGCAGCTTATCGGGCTCTGGGGCCAACGTCCTGACTTTC.

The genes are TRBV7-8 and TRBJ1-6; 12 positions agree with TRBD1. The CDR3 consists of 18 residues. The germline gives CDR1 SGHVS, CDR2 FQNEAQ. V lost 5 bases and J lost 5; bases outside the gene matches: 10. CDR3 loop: CASSPQPGQGANNSPLHF. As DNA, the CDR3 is TGTGCCAGCAGCCCCCAACCGGGACAGGGGGCAAATAATTCACCCCTCCACTTT.

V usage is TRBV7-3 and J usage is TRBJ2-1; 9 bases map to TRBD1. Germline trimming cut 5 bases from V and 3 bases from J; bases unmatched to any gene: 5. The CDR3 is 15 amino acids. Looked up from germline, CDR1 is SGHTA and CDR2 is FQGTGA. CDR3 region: CASSAQGAFYNEQFF. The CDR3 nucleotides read TGTGCCAGCAGCGCACAGGGGGCTTTCTACAATGAGCAGTTCTTC. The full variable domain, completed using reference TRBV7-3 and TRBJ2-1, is GAGVSQTPSNKVTEKGKYVELRCDPISGHTALYWYRQSLGQGPEFLIYFQGTGAADDSGLPNDRFFAVRPEGSVSTLKIQRTERGDSAVYLCASSAQGAFYNEQFFGPGTRLTVL.

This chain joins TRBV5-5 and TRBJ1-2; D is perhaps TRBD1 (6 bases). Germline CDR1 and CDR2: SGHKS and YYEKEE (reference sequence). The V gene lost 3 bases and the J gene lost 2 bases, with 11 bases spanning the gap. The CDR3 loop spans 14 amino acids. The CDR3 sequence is CASSSGVSNYGYTF. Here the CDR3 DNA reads TGTGCCAGCAGCTCAGGGGTTTCCAACTATGGCTACACCTTC.

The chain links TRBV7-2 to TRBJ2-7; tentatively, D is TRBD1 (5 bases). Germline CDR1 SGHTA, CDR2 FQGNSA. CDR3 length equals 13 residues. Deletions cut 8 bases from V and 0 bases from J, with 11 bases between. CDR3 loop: CASGLGVSYEQYF. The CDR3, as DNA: TGTGCCAGCGGTCTAGGGGTCTCCTACGAGCAGTACTTC.

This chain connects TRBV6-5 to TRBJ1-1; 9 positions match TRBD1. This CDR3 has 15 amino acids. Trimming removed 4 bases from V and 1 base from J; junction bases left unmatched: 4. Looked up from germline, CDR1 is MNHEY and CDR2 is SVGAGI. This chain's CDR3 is CASSWGQGANTEAFF. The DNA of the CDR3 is TGTGCCAGCAGTTGGGGACAGGGAGCGAACACTGAAGCTTTCTTT.

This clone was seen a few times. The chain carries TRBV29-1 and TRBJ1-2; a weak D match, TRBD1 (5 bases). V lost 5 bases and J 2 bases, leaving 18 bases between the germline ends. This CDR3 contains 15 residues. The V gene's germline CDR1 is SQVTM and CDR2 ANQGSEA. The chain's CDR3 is CSVHPRGGENYGYTF. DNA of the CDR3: TGCAGCGTTCACCCCCGCGGGGGGGAGAACTATGGCTACACCTTC. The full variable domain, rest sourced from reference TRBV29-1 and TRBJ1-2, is SAVISQKPSRDICQRGTSLTIQCQVDSQVTMMFWYRQQPGQSLTLIATANQGSEATYESGFVIDKFPISRPNLTFSTLTVSNMSPEDSSIYLCSVHPRGGENYGYTFGSGTRLTVV.

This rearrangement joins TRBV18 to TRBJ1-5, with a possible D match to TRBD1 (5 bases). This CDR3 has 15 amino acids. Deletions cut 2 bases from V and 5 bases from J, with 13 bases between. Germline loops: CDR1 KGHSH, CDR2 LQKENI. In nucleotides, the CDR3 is TGTGCCAGCTCACCAGTCCAGGGAGGGGATCAGCCCCAGCATTTT. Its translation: CASSPVQGGDQPQHF. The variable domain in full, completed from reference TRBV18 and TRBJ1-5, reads NAGVMQNPRHLVRRRGQEARLRCSPMKGHSHVYWYRQLPEEGLKFMVYLQKENIIDESGMPKERFSAEFPKEGPSILRIQQVVRGDSAAYFCASSPVQGGDQPQHFGDGTRLSIL.

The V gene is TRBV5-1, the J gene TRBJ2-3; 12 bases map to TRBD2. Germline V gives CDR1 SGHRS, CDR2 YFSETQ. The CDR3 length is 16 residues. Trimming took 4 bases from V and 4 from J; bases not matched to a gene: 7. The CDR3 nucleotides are TGCGCCAGCAGCCCTAGACTAGCGGGAGAAGCAGATACGCAGTATTTT. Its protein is CASSPRLAGEADTQYF.

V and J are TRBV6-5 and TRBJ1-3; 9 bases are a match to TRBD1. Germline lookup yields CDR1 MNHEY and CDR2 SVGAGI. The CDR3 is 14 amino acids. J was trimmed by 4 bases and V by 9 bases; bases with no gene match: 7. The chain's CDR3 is CASAQGAWGNTIYF. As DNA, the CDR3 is TGTGCCAGTGCACAGGGGGCGTGGGGAAACACCATATATTTT.

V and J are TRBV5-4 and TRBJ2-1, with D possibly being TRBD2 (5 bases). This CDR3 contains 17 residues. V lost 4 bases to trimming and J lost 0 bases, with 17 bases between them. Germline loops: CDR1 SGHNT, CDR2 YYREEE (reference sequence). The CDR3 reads CASSNLDLGSSYNEQFF. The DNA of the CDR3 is TGTGCCAGCAGCAACCTAGACCTGGGGAGCTCCTACAATGAGCAGTTCTTC.

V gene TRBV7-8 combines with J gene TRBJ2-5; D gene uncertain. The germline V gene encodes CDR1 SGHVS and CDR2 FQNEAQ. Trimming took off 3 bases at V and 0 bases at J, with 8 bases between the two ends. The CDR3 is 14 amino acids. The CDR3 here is CASSFRRNQETQYF. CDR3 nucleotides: TGTGCCAGCAGCTTCCGGAGAAACCAAGAGACCCAGTACTTC.

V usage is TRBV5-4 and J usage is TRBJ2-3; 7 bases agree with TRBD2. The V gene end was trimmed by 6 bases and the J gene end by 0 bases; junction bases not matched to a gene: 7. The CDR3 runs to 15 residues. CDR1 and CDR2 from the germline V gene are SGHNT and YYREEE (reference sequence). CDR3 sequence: CASTLTGGSTDTQYF. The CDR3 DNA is TGTGCCAGCACCCTAACGGGGGGAAGCACAGATACGCAGTATTTT.

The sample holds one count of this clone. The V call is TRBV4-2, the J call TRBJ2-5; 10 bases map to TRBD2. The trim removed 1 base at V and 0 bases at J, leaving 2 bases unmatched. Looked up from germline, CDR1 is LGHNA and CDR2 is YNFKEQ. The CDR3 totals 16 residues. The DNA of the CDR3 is TGTGCCAGCAGCCAAGGACTAGCGGGTAACCAAGAGACCCAGTACTTC. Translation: CASSQGLAGNQETQYF.

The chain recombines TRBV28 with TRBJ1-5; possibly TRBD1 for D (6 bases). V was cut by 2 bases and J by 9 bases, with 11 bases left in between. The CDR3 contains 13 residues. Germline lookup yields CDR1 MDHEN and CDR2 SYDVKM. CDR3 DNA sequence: TGTGCCAGCAGTTTAGGGGGCGGTGGGCCCCAGCATTTT. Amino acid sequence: CASSLGGGGPQHF.

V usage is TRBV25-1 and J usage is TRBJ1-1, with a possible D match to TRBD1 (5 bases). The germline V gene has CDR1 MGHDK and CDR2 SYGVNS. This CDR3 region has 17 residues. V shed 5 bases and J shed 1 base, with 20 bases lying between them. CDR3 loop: CASSPPLWQGPNTEAFF. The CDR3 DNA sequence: TGTGCCAGCAGTCCTCCCCTTTGGCAGGGCCCGAACACTGAAGCTTTCTTT.

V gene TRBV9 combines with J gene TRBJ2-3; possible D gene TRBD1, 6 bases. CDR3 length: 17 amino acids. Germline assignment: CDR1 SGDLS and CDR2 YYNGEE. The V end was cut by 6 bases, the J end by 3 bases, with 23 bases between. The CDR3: CASNPQQGGGDTDTQYF. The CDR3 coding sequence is TGTGCCAGCAACCCGCAACAGGGTGGTGGAGATACAGATACGCAGTATTTT. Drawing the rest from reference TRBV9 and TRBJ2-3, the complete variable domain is DSGVTQTPKHLITATGQRVTLRCSPRSGDLSVYWYQQSLDQGLQFLIQYYNGEERAKGNILERFSAQQFPDLHSELNLSSLELGDSALYFCASNPQQGGGDTDTQYFGPGTRLTVL.